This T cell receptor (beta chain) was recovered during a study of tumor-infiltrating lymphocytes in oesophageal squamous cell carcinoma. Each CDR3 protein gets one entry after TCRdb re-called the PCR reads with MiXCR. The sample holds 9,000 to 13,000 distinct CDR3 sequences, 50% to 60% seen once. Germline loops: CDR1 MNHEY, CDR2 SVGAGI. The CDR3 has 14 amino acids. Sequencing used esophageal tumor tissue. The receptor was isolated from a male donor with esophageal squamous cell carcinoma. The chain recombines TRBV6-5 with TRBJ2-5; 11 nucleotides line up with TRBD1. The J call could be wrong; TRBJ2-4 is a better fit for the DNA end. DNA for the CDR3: TGTGCCAGCATTAAGGACAGGGGGCCTAGCATTCAGTACTTC. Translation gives CASIKDRGPSIQYF.